The rows below give T cell receptor beta chains drawn from one sample of a study of T cell repertoires in cytomegalovirus infection. These receptors are not linked to any known antigen. TCRdb called the reads again in MiXCR, with one record for every CDR3 protein. The table lists approximately 910,000 distinct CDR3 sequences, around a third of them singletons. The sequencing here drew on cultured CD8+ T cells from PBMCs, taken from culture after CMV antigen stimulation. The receptors were gathered from a human donor in good health (CMV status not recorded). Some clones in this sample may be carry-over from other donors' samples. CDR3s include the opening cysteine and the closing phenylalanine or tryptophan. A D gene is named only where the DNA matches it firmly. Only part of the rows carry a size: once, few, many, or a class if the clone is expanded.

V: TRBV28
size: few
D: TRBD2
J: TRBJ2-1
CDR3: CASSLWAGGTRNEQFF
DNA: TGTGCCAGCAGTTTATGGGCGGGGGGAACCCGGAATGAGCAGTTCTTC

V: TRBV12-3/TRBV12-4
size: many
D: NA
J: TRBJ1-1
CDR3: CASSLVGAVTEAFF
DNA: TGTGCCAGCAGTTTAGTCGGCGCAGTCACTGAAGCTTTCTTT

V: TRBV27
size: NA
D: TRBD2
J: TRBJ2-7
CDR3: CASSLGRGGNEQYF
DNA: TGTGCCAGCAGTTTGGGGCGGGGGGGCAACGAGCAGTACTTC

V: TRBV2
size: NA
D: NA
J: TRBJ1-1
CDR3: CASRDQGLGTEAFF
DNA: TGTGCCAGCAGAGATCAGGGACTGGGCACTGAAGCTTTCTTT

V: TRBV4-1
size: NA
D: NA
J: TRBJ1-1
CDR3: CASSQIKGTVGTEAFF
DNA: TGCGCCAGCAGCCAGATAAAGGGCACGGTGGGGACTGAAGCTTTCTTT

V: TRBV7-9
size: few
D: NA
J: TRBJ2-3
CDR3: CASSLIGGAGTDTQYF
DNA: TGTGCCAGCAGCTTAATCGGGGGCGCCGGCACAGATACGCAGTATTTT

V: TRBV6-8
size: NA
D: NA
J: TRBJ1-3
CDR3: CASRTSPGAGNTIYF
DNA: TGTGCCAGCAGAACGAGTCCCGGCGCTGGAAACACCATATATTTT

V: TRBV7-9
size: NA
D: NA
J: TRBJ2-7
CDR3: CASSLTTSSHEQYF
DNA: TGTGCCAGCAGCTTAACAACCAGTTCCCACGAGCAGTACTTC

V: TRBV7-9
size: many
D: NA
J: TRBJ2-7
CDR3: CASSLKTPRAYEQYF
DNA: TGTGCCAGCAGCTTAAAGACCCCACGCGCCTACGAGCAGTACTTC

V: TRBV7-6
size: many
D: NA
J: TRBJ2-7
CDR3: CASSFRGRGEQYF
DNA: TGTGCCAGCAGCTTCAGGGGTAGGGGCGAGCAGTACTTC

V: TRBV7-4
size: many
D: NA
J: TRBJ1-5
CDR3: CASSLGSRAEGQPQHF
DNA: TGTGCCAGCAGCTTAGGGAGCAGGGCTGAGGGTCAGCCCCAGCATTTT

V: TRBV27
size: NA
D: TRBD2
J: TRBJ2-1
CDR3: CASMWLAGGYSYNEQFF
DNA: TGTGCCAGCATGTGGCTAGCGGGGGGATACTCCTACAATGAGCAGTTCTTC

V: TRBV7-2
size: many
D: NA
J: TRBJ1-3
CDR3: CASSLEGGRRNTIYF
DNA: TGTGCCAGCAGCTTAGAGGGTGGACGTAGAAACACCATATATTTT

V: TRBV6-2/TRBV6-3
size: NA
D: TRBD2
J: TRBJ2-1
CDR3: CASSYPKTSGGRWAYNEQSF
DNA: TGTGCCAGCAGTTATCCCAAGACTAGCGGGGGCCGCTGGGCCTACAATGAGCAGTCCTTC

V: TRBV20-1
size: NA
D: TRBD1
J: TRBJ1-2
CDR3: CSARGSGGLRLDGYTF
DNA: TGCAGTGCTAGAGGTTCAGGGGGGTTGCGACTGGATGGCTACACCTTC

V: TRBV18
size: few
D: TRBD2
J: TRBJ2-1
CDR3: CASSPRGHGTTYNEQFF
DNA: TGTGCCAGCTCACCACGGGGCCACGGGACTACCTACAATGAGCAGTTCTTC